Listed below are T cell receptor beta chains from one sample, sequenced in a study of vaccination effects on CD4 cells after COVID-19. No antigens are known for them. Data came from immunoSEQ multiplex PCR; TCRdb stores just in-frame clones and leaves some out. The data contain around 50,000 clones, 67% of them singletons. The input for sequencing was CD4+ T cells from PBMCs cultured without peptide, taken before COVID-19 vaccination. The receptors were sampled from a human donor who received a COVID-19 vaccine. Each CDR3 is given with its conserved first and last residue. Each record gives: J gene, clone size, V gene, CDR3 protein. The size of a clone is reported for some rows only, either as once, few or many, or as a class for expanded clones.

j_call: TRBJ2-1
clone_size: .
v_call: TRBV5-4
cdr3_aa: CASSKSGLAGERNEQFF

j_call: TRBJ1-1
clone_size: .
v_call: TRBV10-3
cdr3_aa: CAISERGRGGTEAFF

j_call: TRBJ2-3
clone_size: .
v_call: TRBV5-6
cdr3_aa: CASSLARDPGYF

j_call: TRBJ2-3
clone_size: .
v_call: TRBV2
cdr3_aa: CASLLIAQQDTQYF

j_call: TRBJ1-2
clone_size: .
v_call: TRBV5-1
cdr3_aa: CASSPQGIHGYTF

j_call: TRBJ1-1
clone_size: .
v_call: TRBV9
cdr3_aa: CASGQGNTEAFF

j_call: TRBJ1-1
clone_size: once
v_call: TRBV5-1
cdr3_aa: CASSFRDRGGNTEAFF

j_call: TRBJ1-1
clone_size: .
v_call: TRBV7-3
cdr3_aa: CASRLTLNTEAFF

j_call: TRBJ2-3
clone_size: few
v_call: TRBV15
cdr3_aa: CATSRDTDTQYF

j_call: TRBJ2-7
clone_size: .
v_call: TRBV5-8
cdr3_aa: CASSQLLPGLAGEAYEQYF

j_call: TRBJ1-2
clone_size: few
v_call: TRBV28
cdr3_aa: CASSLGTGYGYTF

j_call: TRBJ1-1
clone_size: .
v_call: TRBV6-5
cdr3_aa: CASRPGQLNEAFF

j_call: TRBJ1-2
clone_size: few
v_call: TRBV2
cdr3_aa: CASSESGLTYGYTF

j_call: TRBJ1-1
clone_size: .
v_call: TRBV9
cdr3_aa: CASSVGVGPEAFF

j_call: TRBJ2-7
clone_size: few
v_call: TRBV5-1
cdr3_aa: CASSLDPGGPYEQYF

j_call: TRBJ1-2
clone_size: .
v_call: TRBV21-1
cdr3_aa: CASSKNSGTNGYTF

j_call: TRBJ2-2
clone_size: few
v_call: TRBV9
cdr3_aa: CASSVGGLSNTGELFF